This entry is about one T cell receptor (beta chain). The antigen remains unidentified. This record comes from a study of OX40 agonist ivuxolimab in advanced cancers. Findings and limits, study-wide: Blood T cells, both CD4+ and CD8+, expanded clonally by week 6 at 0.1 to 3.0 mg/kg.

This table comes from immunoSEQ multiplex PCR, and its TCRdb copy is limited to in-frame clones, with some not included. The sample lists some 50,000 clones, roughly 86% seen once, with 11% in the top ten. Germline V gene data show CDR1 as DFQATT and CDR2 as SNEGSKA (reference sequence). The CDR3 contains 11 residues. Trimming removed 3 bases from V and 9 bases from J; junction bases left unmatched: 2. The sample here was CD4+ or CD8+ T cells sorted from blood, taken in a trial of the OX40 agonist ivuxolimab. This sequence was found in an adult with an advanced solid tumor such as melanoma, head and neck, liver or kidney cancer. The chain recombines TRBV20-1 with TRBJ1-2; 9 bases are shared with TRBD1. The chain's CDR3 is CSARDRGSYTF. In DNA, the CDR3 is TGCAGTGCTAGGGACAGGGGAAGCTACACCTTC.